The 28 T cell receptor beta chains in this list originate from one sample, sequenced in a study of cytomegalovirus exposure and HLA in healthy donors. Vbeta (60) and Jbeta (13) primers were used in the PCR. Method: immunoSEQ multiplex PCR; TCRdb's copy keeps in-frame clones and lacks some. Among more than 110,000 clones, around 70% were seen once, and the ten largest hold 2% to 2.5%. The sequenced sample was PBMCs. These receptors came from a woman between 55 and 75 years old in good health and CMV-seropositive.

The chain recombines TRBV30 with TRBJ1-1; a possible D gene is TRBD1 (5 bases). The length of the CDR3 is 13 residues. CDR1 and CDR2 from the germline V gene are GTSNPN and SVGIG (reference sequence). Trimming left V 4 bases short and J 10 bases short, with 19 bases between. CDR3: CAWTLGDRLGAFF. CDR3 nucleotides: TGTGCCTGGACCTTAGGGGATCGACTCGGAGCTTTCTTT.

This clone was seen just once. The chain recombines TRBV25-1 with TRBJ2-7; maybe TRBD2 (6 bases). Germline V CDR1 and CDR2: MGHDK, SYGVNS. Between the trimmed V and J ends, which lost 7 bases and 2 bases, there was a span of 12 bases. The CDR3 contains 13 residues. DNA for the CDR3: TGTGCCAGCACCCCCAGGACTACCTACGAGCAGTACTTC. This gives the protein CASTPRTTYEQYF.

The chain joins TRBV11-2 to TRBJ1-2, with TRBD1 matching 8 bases. The ends lost 5 bases at V and 4 bases at J; junction bases unmatched: 6. The CDR3 is 14 residues long. Germline-derived CDR1 and CDR2 are SGHAT and FQNNGV. Here the CDR3 DNA reads TGTGCCAGCAGCCGAGGACAGGGCCGCTATGGCTACACCTTC. Protein: CASSRGQGRYGYTF.

The chain couples TRBV9 to TRBJ1-1; D is uncertain. The V gene lost 0 bases and the J gene lost 11 bases, with 14 bases spanning the gap. CDR3 length: 13 residues. The V gene's germline CDR1 is SGDLS and CDR2 YYNGEE. The DNA for the CDR3 is TGTGCCAGCAGCGTAGACCTGCTGACTAGGGCTTTCTTT. It yields the protein CASSVDLLTRAFF.

The table lists this clone with a few counts. This chain links TRBV2 with TRBJ1-5; D unclear. Germline V gives CDR1 SNHLY, CDR2 FYNNEI. V was clipped by 6 bases and J by 3 bases, with 12 bases between them. There are 14 residues in the CDR3. The CDR3: CASSGVVHNQPQHF. DNA for the CDR3: TGTGCCAGCAGCGGGGTCGTTCACAATCAGCCCCAGCATTTT.

The V call is TRBV6-5, the J call TRBJ1-5, with 7 bases identical to TRBD1. Germline V CDR1 and CDR2: MNHEY, SVGAGI. J lost 5 bases, V lost 6 bases, and 10 bases had no gene match. The CDR3 runs 15 residues. The CDR3 sequence: CASRAGTVSDQPQHF. Written as DNA, the CDR3 is TGTGCCAGCAGGGCCGGGACAGTAAGTGATCAGCCCCAGCATTTT.

The rearrangement uses TRBV5-1 and TRBJ1-2, with 7 bases fitting TRBD1. The CDR3 is made up of 15 amino acids. Trimming cost V 0 bases and J 3 bases; bases outside gene matches: 5. Germline V CDR1 and CDR2: SGHRS, YFSETQ. CDR3 residues: CASSLARQGHYGYTF. As DNA, the CDR3 is TGCGCCAGCAGCTTGGCCAGACAGGGTCACTATGGCTACACCTTC.

This clone was detected a few times. The chain employs TRBV27 and TRBJ1-2, with D uncertain. Trimming stripped 2 bases from V and 4 bases from J, with 14 bases between. Germline CDR1 and CDR2: MNHEY and SMNVEV (reference sequence). The CDR3 sequence is 15 residues long. CDR3 residues: CASSLNGNSIYGYTF. For the CDR3, the DNA is TGTGCCAGCAGTTTAAACGGGAACAGTATCTATGGCTACACCTTC.

CDR3 loop: CASSPGTANTEAFF. The CDR3 bases are TGTGCCAGCAGCCCAGGGACAGCTAACACTGAAGCTTTCTTT. The chain couples TRBV2 to TRBJ1-1; 7 bases line up with TRBD1. Germline CDR1 is SNHLY and CDR2 is FYNNEI. The CDR3 has 14 residues. V shed 6 bases, J shed 2 bases, and the junction held 6 bases outside the gene matches.

V is TRBV19 and J is TRBJ1-5; 10 bases align to TRBD1. V dropped 5 bases and J dropped 6; count of bases not matched to a gene: 7. This CDR3 has 15 residues. Germline CDR1 reads LNHDA; CDR2 reads SQIVND (reference sequence). CDR3 sequence reads: CASSLGTGVGQPQHF. The DNA of the CDR3 is TGTGCCAGTAGTCTGGGGACAGGGGTTGGTCAGCCCCAGCATTTT.

This clone has more than one count but fewer than ten. The chain is built from TRBV7-9 and TRBJ2-5, with 12 bases identical to TRBD2. The tail of the sequence fits TRBJ2-7 better, so the J call may be wrong. The germline V gene has CDR1 SEHNR and CDR2 FQNEAQ (reference sequence). This CDR3 is 14 amino acids long. DNA of the CDR3: TGTGCCAGCAGTCGAACTAGCGGGAGGTACGAGCAGTACTTC. Its protein is CASSRTSGRYEQYF.

This clone was picked up a small number of times. This chain uses TRBV7-9 with TRBJ1-3, with D perhaps matching TRBD1 (5 bases). V dropped 3 bases and J dropped 1 base, with 16 bases sitting between them. CDR3 length equals 17 residues. CDR1 and CDR2 (germline): SEHNR, FQNEAQ (reference sequence). CDR3 residues: CASSFQGLRKSGNTIYF. The CDR3, as DNA: TGTGCCAGCAGCTTCCAGGGACTTAGAAAATCTGGAAACACCATATATTTT.

The chain's CDR3 is CASSNSGFSYNEQFF. In DNA, the CDR3 is TGTGCCAGCAGTAACAGCGGTTTTTCCTACAATGAGCAGTTCTTC. The chain joins TRBV28 to TRBJ2-1; tentatively, D is TRBD2 (5 bases). Per germline, CDR1 MDHEN and CDR2 SYDVKM. The CDR3 extends over 15 amino acids. Trimming shortened V by 5 bases and J by 1 base, and 12 bases separated the two germline ends.

The genes are TRBV28 and TRBJ1-2; D is undetermined. Deletions cut 7 bases from V and 0 bases from J, with 18 bases between. Germline V CDR1 and CDR2: MDHEN, SYDVKM. This CDR3 contains 16 residues. CDR3 residues: CASTPLGGPANYGYTF. The CDR3 DNA sequence: TGTGCCAGCACTCCACTGGGAGGCCCTGCTAACTATGGCTACACCTTC.

This chain connects TRBV19 to TRBJ1-2; D remains unclear. The germline V and J ends were trimmed by 5 bases and 4 bases, with 11 bases remaining between them. The CDR3 is 13 residues long. CDR1 LNHDA and CDR2 SQIVND come from the germline V gene (reference sequence). The CDR3 DNA follows: TGTGCCAGTAGTCTTGGGCTTGCCTATGGCTACACCTTC. Amino acids: CASSLGLAYGYTF.

This clone has only a few counts. The chain carries TRBV19 and TRBJ1-1; D may be TRBD1 (6 bases). This CDR3 contains 13 residues. Deletions cut 5 bases from V and 6 bases from J, with 13 bases between. CDR1 is LNHDA, CDR2 SQIVND, per germline (reference sequence). This chain's CDR3 is CASSSNRVPEAFF. The CDR3 nucleotides read TGTGCCAGTAGTTCCAACAGGGTCCCTGAAGCTTTCTTT.

The chain recombines TRBV11-2 with TRBJ2-1; 9 bases fit TRBD2. This CDR3 region has 13 residues. Germline loops: CDR1 SGHAT, CDR2 FQNNGV. Trimming removed 5 bases from V and 15 bases from J; junction bases left unmatched: 11. CDR3 coding DNA: TGTGCCAGCAGCCCCTATGTAGCGGGAGTGGCGTTCTTC. This gives the protein CASSPYVAGVAFF.

The rearrangement links TRBV19 to TRBJ1-1; possibly TRBD1 for D (5 bases). Trimming stripped 6 bases from V and 8 bases from J, with 16 bases between. This CDR3 is 13 amino acids long. Germline V gene data show CDR1 as LNHDA and CDR2 as SQIVND (reference sequence). The CDR3 DNA reads as TGTGCCAGTAGGGTCCCATCAGGGCGAGAAGCTTTCTTT. As protein: CASRVPSGREAFF.

The chain is built from TRBV5-1 and TRBJ1-1; 7 nucleotides match TRBD1. V lost 0 bases, J lost 5 bases, and 1 base stayed unmatched. This CDR3 has 13 amino acids. The V gene's germline CDR1 is SGHRS and CDR2 YFSETQ. CDR3 bases: TGCGCCAGCAGCTTGGAACAGGGGACTGAAGCTTTCTTT. Translated, it gives CASSLEQGTEAFF.

The chain employs TRBV5-6 and TRBJ2-5, with TRBD2 as a possible D gene (6 bases). Between the trimmed V and J ends, which lost 1 base and 3 bases, there was a span of 13 bases. CDR3 length: 15 amino acids. Germline CDR1 is SGHDT and CDR2 is YYEEEE. CDR3 amino acids: CASSLRDFAKETQYF. The CDR3 bases are TGTGCCAGCAGCTTGAGGGACTTCGCGAAAGAGACCCAGTACTTC.

The CDR3 spells CASSNLQGIDGYTF. The CDR3 coding sequence is TGTGCCAGCAGTAACCTCCAGGGTATCGATGGCTACACCTTC. This chain connects TRBV11-2 to TRBJ1-2; possible D gene TRBD1, 5 bases. CDR3 length: 14 residues. Germline loops: CDR1 SGHAT, CDR2 FQNNGV. With 6 bases removed from V and 6 bases from J, the gap between germline ends came to 17 bases. Using reference TRBV11-2 and TRBJ1-2 for the parts outside the CDR3, the full variable domain is EAGVAQSPRYKIIEKRQSVAFWCNPISGHATLYWYQQILGQGPKLLIQFQNNGVVDDSQLPKDRFSAERLKGVDSTLKIQPAKLEDSAVYLCASSNLQGIDGYTFGSGTRLTVV.

This clone has more than one count but fewer than ten. The chain uses TRBV30 and TRBJ2-4; 8 bases are shared with TRBD2. Germline-derived CDR1 and CDR2 are GTSNPN and SVGIG (reference sequence). The CDR3 extends over 17 amino acids. V lost 3 bases to trimming and J lost 0 bases; unmatched junction nucleotides: 10. The CDR3: CAWRAFTSGLAKNIQYF. CDR3 bases: TGTGCCTGGAGGGCCTTTACTAGCGGACTAGCCAAAAACATTCAGTACTTC.

The CDR3 nucleotides are TGCGCCAGCAGCTTGAGCCGAGATCACACTGAAGCTTTCTTT. Protein product: CASSLSRDHTEAFF. V usage is TRBV5-1 and J usage is TRBJ1-1; D is uncertain. Germline CDR1 reads SGHRS; CDR2 reads YFSETQ. The length of the CDR3 is 14 residues. V lost 1 base and J lost 3, with 10 bases in between. Full variable domain (outside the CDR3, taken from reference TRBV5-1 and TRBJ1-1): KAGVTQTPRYLIKTRGQQVTLSCSPISGHRSVSWYQQTPGQGLQFLFEYFSETQRNKGNFPGRFSGRQFSNSRSEMNVSTLELGDSALYLCASSLSRDHTEAFFGQGTRLTVV.

The chain recombines TRBV7-9 with TRBJ1-1; D is undetermined. CDR1 is SEHNR, CDR2 FQNEAQ, per germline (reference sequence). CDR3 length: 13 amino acids. V lost 8 bases to trimming and J lost 8 bases, with 18 bases between them. CDR3: CASAREAQSEAFF. As DNA, the CDR3 is TGTGCCAGCGCCCGCGAGGCCCAATCCGAAGCTTTCTTT.

The chain uses TRBV6-5 and TRBJ1-2, with D perhaps TRBD1 (6 bases). The CDR3 spans 14 residues. The V gene lost 7 bases and the J gene lost 2 bases, with 14 bases spanning the gap. The germline gives CDR1 MNHEY, CDR2 SVGAGI. The CDR3 here is CASNTQGGNYGYTF. The CDR3, as DNA: TGTGCCAGCAATACACAGGGTGGAAACTATGGCTACACCTTC.

There are a few counts of this clone. The chain is built from TRBV7-9 and TRBJ1-1, with D uncertain. CDR1 is SEHNR, CDR2 FQNEAQ, per germline (reference sequence). This CDR3 contains 15 residues. V was pared by 2 bases and J by 8 bases, with 18 bases between. The CDR3 region has the DNA TGTGCCAGCAGCTTACGGTTGTCACAGCAGACCGAAGCTTTCTTT. This sequence encodes CASSLRLSQQTEAFF.

V is TRBV7-9 and J is TRBJ1-4; D uncertain. CDR1 is SEHNR and CDR2 is FQNEAQ in the germline V gene (reference sequence). The CDR3 is made up of 16 amino acids. The V end lost 4 bases, the J end lost 3 bases, and 15 bases lay between the germline ends. CDR3 coding DNA: TGTGCCAGCAGCTCGAGCCGCAGACTACCTAATGAAAAACTGTTTTTT. Its translation: CASSSSRRLPNEKLFF.

This clone was observed a handful of times. The V gene is TRBV6-6, the J gene TRBJ1-3, with D tentatively TRBD1 (5 bases). V was clipped by 5 bases and J by 1 base, with 6 bases between them. The CDR3 spans 13 residues. Germline CDR1 MNHNY, CDR2 SVGAGI (reference sequence). The CDR3 is CASSRQSGNTIYF. CDR3 nucleotide sequence: TGTGCCAGCAGTCGACAGTCTGGAAACACCATATATTTT.